These 10 T cell receptor beta chains share one sample of origin, sequenced in a study of blood T cell repertoires in COVID-19. Some clones are missing from TCRdb's copy, which holds only in-frame ones; the method was immunoSEQ multiplex PCR. The table has about 69,000 clones, more than 80% seen once; the top ten hold more than 10%. The sequenced material came from peripheral blood. These receptors all come from a man aged 50 to 59 with COVID-19, enrolled during active disease.

The J gene is TRBJ2-1, the V gene TRBV7-9; 11 bases fit TRBD2. The V and J ends lost 1 base and 15 bases, in that order; junction bases with no gene match: 8. The CDR3 has 14 residues. Per the germline V gene, CDR1 is SEHNR and CDR2 is FQNEAQ (reference sequence). CDR3 sequence: CASSLGNSGGAPFF. The CDR3 bases are TGTGCCAGCAGCTTAGGGAATAGCGGGGGGGCCCCGTTCTTC.

The chain uses TRBV6-5 and TRBJ2-3, with a possible D match to TRBD1 (5 bases). Trimming took 4 bases from V and 6 from J, leaving 8 bases between them. The length of the CDR3 is 12 residues. Germline V gives CDR1 MNHEY, CDR2 SVGAGI. The CDR3 nucleotides read TGTGCCAGCAGTTCCCCAGGGGATACGCAGTATTTT. As protein: CASSSPGDTQYF.

V usage is TRBV7-9 and J usage is TRBJ1-1; the D is unclear. V lost 3 bases, J lost 6 bases, and 17 bases lay in between. This CDR3 comprises 15 residues. Germline CDR1 and CDR2: SEHNR and FQNEAQ (reference sequence). For the CDR3, the DNA is TGTGCCAGCAGCTTGGAGTCCGCGGGCCGCGCTGAAGCTTTCTTT. Its translation is CASSLESAGRAEAFF.

The rearrangement uses TRBV15 and TRBJ2-7; 8 nucleotides match TRBD1. J gave up 0 bases and V 3 bases, and 10 bases lay outside the gene matches. Per the germline V gene, CDR1 is LNHNV and CDR2 is YYDKDF (reference sequence). CDR3 length: 17 residues. The CDR3 reads CATSSRQGSLSSYEQYF. The CDR3 DNA reads as TGTGCCACCAGCAGCCGACAGGGGTCACTTAGCTCCTACGAGCAGTACTTC.

This clone was observed once. The chain combines TRBV11-3 with TRBJ2-5; the D gene is possibly TRBD2 (5 bases). Germline lookup yields CDR1 SGHNT and CDR2 YENEEA. With 5 bases removed from V and 5 bases from J, the gap between germline ends came to 18 bases. The CDR3 sequence is 15 residues long. The CDR3 nucleotides read TGTGCCAGCAGCCCCCATGGACTCCGAGGGGAGACCCAGTACTTC. It specifies CASSPHGLRGETQYF.

The rearrangement links TRBV19 to TRBJ2-1; TRBD2 is a possible D gene (6 bases). Germline CDR1 is LNHDA and CDR2 is SQIVND (reference sequence). Between the trimmed V and J ends, which lost 7 bases and 0 bases, there was a span of 10 bases. There are 14 residues in the CDR3. CDR3 coding DNA: TGTGCCAGTATCCGGGGGACCTCCTACAATGAGCAGTTCTTC. Translating it yields CASIRGTSYNEQFF. Full variable domain (rest looked up from reference TRBV19 and TRBJ2-1): DGGITQSPKYLFRKEGQNVTLSCEQNLNHDAMYWYRQDPGQGLRLIYYSQIVNDFQKGDIAEGYSVSREKKESFPLTVTSAQKNPTAFYLCASIRGTSYNEQFFGPGTRLTVL.

The rearrangement joins TRBV4-1 to TRBJ2-5; 8 bases match TRBD2. J was trimmed by 2 bases and V by 0 bases; bases with no gene match: 8. CDR1 is MGHRA and CDR2 is YSYEKL in the germline V gene. CDR3 length equals 17 residues. The CDR3 DNA is TGCGCCAGCAGCCAAGAAGGGAACGGGGGGGAACAAGAGACCCAGTACTTC. Translation: CASSQEGNGGEQETQYF.

The chain combines TRBV4-1 with TRBJ2-7, with 10 bases aligning to TRBD2. The ends lost 3 bases at V and 1 base at J; junction bases unmatched: 3. This CDR3 is built from 15 residues. Looked up from germline, CDR1 is MGHRA and CDR2 is YSYEKL. For the CDR3, the DNA is TGCGCCAGCAGCCATCCACTAGCGGGATCCTACGAGCAGTACTTC. Protein sequence: CASSHPLAGSYEQYF.

This chain connects TRBV6-6 to TRBJ2-6; D remains ambiguous. This CDR3 spans 14 amino acids. Germline assignment: CDR1 MNHNY and CDR2 SVGAGI (reference sequence). Between the trimmed V and J ends, which lost 8 bases and 4 bases, there was a span of 12 bases. CDR3 DNA sequence: TGTGCCAGCCAGATTCGGGTAGGGGCCAACGTCCTGACTTTC. Translated, it gives CASQIRVGANVLTF.

The chain has TRBV7-2 and TRBJ2-7; 9 bases fit TRBD2. Unmatched junction bases numbered 9, after V lost 3 bases and J lost 3 bases. Per the germline V gene, CDR1 is SGHTA and CDR2 is FQGNSA. This CDR3 comprises 16 residues. The CDR3 region is CASSFGYSRGGYEQYF. DNA for the CDR3: TGTGCCAGCAGCTTCGGGTACTCGCGGGGGGGCTACGAGCAGTACTTC.